Presented here are 22 T cell receptor beta chains from one specimen sequenced in a study of T cells in Graves' hyperthyroidism and ophthalmopathy. What was amplified from RNA transcripts were TCR beta CDR3 regions. During a first-round RT-PCR of the TCR CDR3, the HTBI primer set was used. TCRdb reanalysed the multiplex PCR reads using MiXCR and keeps one entry per CDR3 protein. The sample records approximately 400,000 distinct CDR3 sequences, just under 15% being singletons. What was sequenced was blood. The receptors shown here come from a woman aged 30 to 39 with Graves' hyperthyroidism.

The J gene is TRBJ1-2, the V gene TRBV10-3; 9 bases fit TRBD1. V trimming: 5 bases; J trimming: 6 bases; junction bases outside the gene matches: 7. The length of the CDR3 is 14 residues. In germline, CDR1 is ENHRY, CDR2 SYGVKD. The DNA for the CDR3 is TGTGCCATCAGTTGGACAGGGGTGGGAGATGGCTACACCTTC. This encodes CAISWTGVGDGYTF.

The sample holds many counts of this clonotype. V gene TRBV5-1 combines with J gene TRBJ2-1, with 9 bases fitting TRBD1. Germline loops: CDR1 SGHRS, CDR2 YFSETQ. The CDR3 extends over 15 amino acids. The trim removed 5 bases at V and 5 bases at J, leaving 8 bases unmatched. The CDR3 loop is CASRSRTGADNEQFF. The DNA of the CDR3 is TGCGCCAGCAGAAGTAGGACAGGGGCGGACAATGAGCAGTTCTTC.

This rearrangement joins TRBV2 to TRBJ2-5; 13 nucleotides line up with TRBD2. CDR1 and CDR2 from the germline V gene are SNHLY and FYNNEI. The CDR3 covers 16 residues. V was clipped by 7 bases and J by 1 base; unmatched bases: 6. CDR3 sequence: CASTGLAGAAQETQYF. The DNA of the CDR3 is TGTGCCAGCACCGGACTAGCGGGGGCAGCCCAAGAGACCCAGTACTTC.

This clonotype was seen many times. The rearrangement links TRBV3-1 to TRBJ2-3, with 9 bases matching TRBD2. Germline V CDR1 and CDR2: LGHDT, YNNKEL (reference sequence). V lost 5 bases and J lost 2; bases outside the gene matches: 5. CDR3 length: 15 residues. CDR3 in amino acids: CASSWTSATTDTQYF. The CDR3 nucleotides are TGTGCCAGCAGCTGGACTAGCGCGACCACAGATACGCAGTATTTT.

This clonotype was counted a few times. In nucleotides, the CDR3 is TGTGCCACCAGCAGGGGACTAGCGGAAGAGACCCAGTACTTC. Protein: CATSRGLAEETQYF. The chain uses TRBV15 and TRBJ2-5; 11 positions agree with TRBD2. The V gene's germline CDR1 is LNHNV and CDR2 YYDKDF (reference sequence). V shed 3 bases, J shed 3 bases, and the junction held 0 bases outside the gene matches. The CDR3 is 14 residues long. Combining the CDR3 with reference TRBV15 and TRBJ2-5 gives the whole variable domain DAMVIQNPRYQVTQFGKPVTLSCSQTLNHNVMYWYQQKSSQAPKLLFHYYDKDFNNEADTPDNFQSRRPNTSFCFLDIRSPGLGDTAMYLCATSRGLAEETQYFGPGTRLLVL.

This clonotype was seen only a few times. This chain joins TRBV6-1 and TRBJ1-1, with D maybe TRBD1 (5 bases). This CDR3 is built from 13 residues. V was shortened by 6 bases and J by 1 base, with 9 bases between the two germline ends. CDR1 and CDR2 (germline): MNHNS, SASEGT. Here the CDR3 DNA reads TGTGCCAGCAGGACAGAAACGAACACTGAAGCTTTCTTT. This translates into CASRTETNTEAFF.

CDR3: CASSQIGEREKQFF. The CDR3 DNA reads as TGCGCCAGCAGCCAGATTGGCGAGCGGGAAAAGCAGTTCTTC. This chain links TRBV4-1 with TRBJ2-1, with 7 positions matching TRBD2. Germline V CDR1 and CDR2: MGHRA, YSYEKL. V was pared by 3 bases and J by 11 bases, with 10 bases of the junction left unmatched. There are 14 residues in the CDR3.

This clonotype was seen many times. The chain has TRBV12-3 or TRBV12-4 and TRBJ2-2, with D possibly being TRBD1 (6 bases). The CDR3 spans 15 residues. Trimming removed 3 bases from V and 1 base from J, with 9 bases in between. DNA of the CDR3: TGTGCCAGCAGTTTTAGGGGGTTGAACACCGGGGAGCTGTTTTTT. As protein: CASSFRGLNTGELFF.

This clonotype was seen only a few times. The CDR3 DNA is TGTGCCAGCAGCTTGGCGGGACAGCGGAAAGAGACCCAGTACTTC. Translation: CASSLAGQRKETQYF. This chain joins TRBV5-4 and TRBJ2-5; 7 bases agree with TRBD1. V was clipped by 0 bases and J by 3 bases; unmatched bases: 5. There are 15 residues in the CDR3. Per the germline V gene, CDR1 is SGHNT and CDR2 is YYREEE (reference sequence).

The chain combines TRBV7-8 with TRBJ2-5, with D uncertain. The germline V gene encodes CDR1 SGHVS and CDR2 FQNEAQ. The V end was cut by 5 bases, the J end by 5 bases, with 9 bases between. The CDR3 contains 12 residues. The chain's CDR3 is CASSLEAETQYF. DNA of the CDR3: TGTGCCAGCAGCCTTGAGGCCGAGACCCAGTACTTC.

This rearrangement joins TRBV10-3 to TRBJ2-3; D is uncertain. The germline CDR1 and CDR2 sequences are ENHRY and SYGVKD. The CDR3 length is 12 residues. Trimming shortened V by 3 bases and J by 2 bases, and 3 bases separated the two germline ends. The CDR3 region has the DNA TGTGCCATCAGTGAAGCCACAGATACGCAGTATTTT. Its protein product is CAISEATDTQYF.

This clonotype was found many times. V and J are TRBV6-1 and TRBJ1-1; D remains ambiguous. V gave up 5 bases and J gave up 5 bases, with 12 bases separating them. CDR3 size: 13 residues. Germline V lookup: CDR1 MNHNS, CDR2 SASEGT. Here the CDR3 reads CASSRHGRTEAFF. CDR3 in DNA: TGTGCCAGCAGTCGACATGGAAGAACTGAAGCTTTCTTT.

This clonotype was recorded at least ten times. CDR3 sequence reads: CSAHRGSDSYEQYF. CDR3 in DNA: TGCAGTGCTCACCGGGGGTCCGATTCCTACGAGCAGTACTTC. The chain is built from TRBV20-1 and TRBJ2-7; tentative D call: TRBD2 (6 bases). Between the trimmed V and J ends, which lost 5 bases and 1 base, there was a span of 15 bases. Germline loops: CDR1 DFQATT, CDR2 SNEGSKA (reference sequence). This CDR3 comprises 14 residues.

J is TRBJ1-5 and V is TRBV28; D not resolved. Trimming took 8 bases from V and 4 from J, leaving 12 bases between them. CDR1 MDHEN and CDR2 SYDVKM come from the germline V gene. CDR3 size: 13 residues. This CDR3 is CASGVVTNQPQHF. In DNA, the CDR3 is TGTGCCAGCGGTGTAGTTACTAATCAGCCCCAGCATTTT.

This rearrangement joins TRBV20-1 to TRBJ2-2, with a tentative D call TRBD1 (6 bases). With 3 bases removed from V and 0 bases from J, the gap between germline ends came to 11 bases. The CDR3 runs 15 residues. Per germline, CDR1 DFQATT and CDR2 SNEGSKA (reference sequence). The CDR3 is CSASDRLTNTGELFF. DNA of the CDR3: TGCAGTGCTAGCGACAGGTTAACGAACACCGGGGAGCTGTTTTTT.

The sample holds many counts of this clonotype. This chain links TRBV12-3 or TRBV12-4 with TRBJ1-1; D remains ambiguous. CDR3 length equals 13 residues. V dropped 6 bases and J dropped 1 base, with 9 bases sitting between them. The CDR3 nucleotides are TGTGCCAGCAGCCGGAAGGAGAACACTGAAGCTTTCTTT. Residues: CASSRKENTEAFF.

This clonotype was seen at least ten times. The chain is built from TRBV3-1 and TRBJ2-7; 8 bases are a match to TRBD1. The CDR3 covers 15 residues. Trimming at V came to 1 base and at J to 3 bases, leaving 5 bases not matched to a gene. The germline CDR1 and CDR2 sequences are LGHDT and YNNKEL (reference sequence). CDR3 amino acids: CASSQGVTGVYEQYF. The CDR3 DNA follows: TGTGCCAGCAGCCAAGGAGTGACAGGGGTCTACGAGCAGTACTTC.

Notes on this clonotype: A single base separates this from a much larger clone, so it may be a read error. V and J are TRBV5-1 and TRBJ1-1, with a tentative D call TRBD1 (6 bases). CDR1 is SGHRS, CDR2 YFSETQ, per germline. The CDR3 is 13 residues long. Trimming removed 5 bases from V and 7 bases from J, with 15 bases in between. CDR3 DNA sequence: TGCGCCAGCAGAACAGGGACACCCGATGAAGCTTTCTTT. Amino acid sequence: CASRTGTPDEAFF.

V is TRBV9 and J is TRBJ1-6; 8 nucleotides align to TRBD1. CDR3 length equals 15 residues. Per the germline V gene, CDR1 is SGDLS and CDR2 is YYNGEE. V dropped 0 bases and J dropped 10; count of bases not matched to a gene: 6. CDR3 in amino acids: CASSVGQGLGSPLHF. The DNA of the CDR3 is TGTGCCAGCAGCGTAGGACAGGGGCTAGGATCACCCCTCCACTTT.

V usage is TRBV18 and J usage is TRBJ1-6; D is perhaps TRBD1 (5 bases). The CDR3 consists of 15 residues. Between the trimmed V and J ends, which lost 2 bases and 7 bases, there was a span of 12 bases. Germline values: CDR1 KGHSH, CDR2 LQKENI. In DNA, the CDR3 is TGTGCCAGCTCACCAAGGGGCAGGGAAAATTCACCCCTCCACTTT. Translating gives CASSPRGRENSPLHF.

The rearrangement joins TRBV20-1 to TRBJ2-1, with 11 bases lining up with TRBD2. Germline-derived CDR1 and CDR2 are DFQATT and SNEGSKA (reference sequence). The CDR3 contains 14 residues. Losses at the gene ends were 5 bases for V and 4 bases for J; bases not matched to a gene: 4. This CDR3 reads CSASGLADYNEQFF. CDR3 coding DNA: TGCAGTGCTTCGGGACTAGCGGATTACAATGAGCAGTTCTTC.

This clonotype appeared many times. The chain employs TRBV12-3 or TRBV12-4 and TRBJ2-7, with TRBD1 as a possible D gene (6 bases). The CDR3 is 14 amino acids. Trimming cost V 3 bases and J 2 bases, with 11 bases left between them. The CDR3 coding sequence is TGTGCCAGCAGTTTTACAGGGAGTACCTACGAGCAGTACTTC. It is translated as CASSFTGSTYEQYF.